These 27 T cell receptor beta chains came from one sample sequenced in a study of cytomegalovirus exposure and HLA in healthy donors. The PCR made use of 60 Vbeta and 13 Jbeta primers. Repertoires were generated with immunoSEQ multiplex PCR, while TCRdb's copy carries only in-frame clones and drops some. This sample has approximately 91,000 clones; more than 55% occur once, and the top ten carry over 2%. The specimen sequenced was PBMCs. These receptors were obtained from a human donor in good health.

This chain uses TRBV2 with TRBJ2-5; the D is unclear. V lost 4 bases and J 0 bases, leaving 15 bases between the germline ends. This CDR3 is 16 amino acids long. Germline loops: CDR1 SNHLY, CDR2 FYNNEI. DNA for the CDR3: TGTGCCAGCAGTGGTTCCCGAGGAGATTACCAAGAGACCCAGTACTTC. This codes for CASSGSRGDYQETQYF.

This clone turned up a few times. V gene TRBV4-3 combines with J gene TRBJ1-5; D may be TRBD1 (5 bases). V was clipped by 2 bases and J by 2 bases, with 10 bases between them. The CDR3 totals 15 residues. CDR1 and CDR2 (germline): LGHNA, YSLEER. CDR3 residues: CASSQSRVGNQPQHF. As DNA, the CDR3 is TGCGCCAGCAGCCAATCCAGGGTCGGCAATCAGCCCCAGCATTTT.

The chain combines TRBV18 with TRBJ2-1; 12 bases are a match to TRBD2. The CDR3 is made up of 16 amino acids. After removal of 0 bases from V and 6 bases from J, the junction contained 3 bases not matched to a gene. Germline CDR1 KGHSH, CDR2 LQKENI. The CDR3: CASSPPLAGGTNEQFF. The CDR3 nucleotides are TGTGCCAGCTCACCACCCCTAGCGGGGGGGACCAATGAGCAGTTCTTC.

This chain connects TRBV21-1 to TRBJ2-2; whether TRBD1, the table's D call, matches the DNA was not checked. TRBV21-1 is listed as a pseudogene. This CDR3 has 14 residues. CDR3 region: CASSKRGVSSGLFF. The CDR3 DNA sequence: TGTGCCAGCAGCAAAAGGGGTGTCTCCTCGGGGCTGTTTTTT.

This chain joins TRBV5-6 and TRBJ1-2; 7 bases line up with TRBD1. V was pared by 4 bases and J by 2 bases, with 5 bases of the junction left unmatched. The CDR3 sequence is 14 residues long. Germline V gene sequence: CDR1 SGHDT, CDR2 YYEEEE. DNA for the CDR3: TGTGCCAGCAGCCTAGACAGGGAGAACTATGGCTACACCTTC. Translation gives CASSLDRENYGYTF.

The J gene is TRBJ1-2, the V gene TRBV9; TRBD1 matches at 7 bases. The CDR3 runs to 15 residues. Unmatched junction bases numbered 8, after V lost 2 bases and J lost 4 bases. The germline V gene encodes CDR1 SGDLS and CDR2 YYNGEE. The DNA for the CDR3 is TGTGCCAGCAGCGTTGAACAGGGGCCAGGCTATGGCTACACCTTC. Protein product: CASSVEQGPGYGYTF.

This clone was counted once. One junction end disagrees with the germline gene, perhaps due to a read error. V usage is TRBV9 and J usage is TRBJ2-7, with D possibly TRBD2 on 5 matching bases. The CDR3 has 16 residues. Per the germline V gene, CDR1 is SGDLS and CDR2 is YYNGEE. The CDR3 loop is CASGVGGLASSYEQYF. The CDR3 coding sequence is TGTGCCAGCGGCGTAGGTGGGCTAGCTAGCTCCTACGAGCAGTACTTC.

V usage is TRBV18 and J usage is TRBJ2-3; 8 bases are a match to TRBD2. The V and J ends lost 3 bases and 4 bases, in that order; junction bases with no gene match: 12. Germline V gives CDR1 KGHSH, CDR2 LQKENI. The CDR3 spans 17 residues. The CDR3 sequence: CASSPPGRGGSPDTQYF. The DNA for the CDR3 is TGTGCCAGCTCACCCCCGGGTCGCGGGGGGTCGCCAGATACGCAGTATTTT.

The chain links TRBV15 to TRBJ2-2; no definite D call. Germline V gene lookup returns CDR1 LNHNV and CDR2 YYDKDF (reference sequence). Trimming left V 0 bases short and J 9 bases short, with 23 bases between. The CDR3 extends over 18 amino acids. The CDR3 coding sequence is TGTGCCACCAGCAGAGATGGATGGAGAAACGATCCTCCGAGGGAGCTGTTTTTT. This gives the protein CATSRDGWRNDPPRELFF.

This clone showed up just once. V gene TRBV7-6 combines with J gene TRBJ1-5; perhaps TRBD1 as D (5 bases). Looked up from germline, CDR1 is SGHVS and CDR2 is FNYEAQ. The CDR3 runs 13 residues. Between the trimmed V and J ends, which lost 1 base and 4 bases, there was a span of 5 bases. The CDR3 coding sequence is TGTGCCAGCAGCTTAGGACAGAATCAGCCCCAGCATTTT. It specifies CASSLGQNQPQHF.

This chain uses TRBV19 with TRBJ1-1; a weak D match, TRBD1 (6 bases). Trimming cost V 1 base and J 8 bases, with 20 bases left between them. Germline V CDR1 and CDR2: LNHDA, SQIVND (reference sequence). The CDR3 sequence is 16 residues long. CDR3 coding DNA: TGTGCCAGTAGTATAGCGGCTACAGGGCCCCTAAAGGAAGCTTTCTTT. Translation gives CASSIAATGPLKEAFF.

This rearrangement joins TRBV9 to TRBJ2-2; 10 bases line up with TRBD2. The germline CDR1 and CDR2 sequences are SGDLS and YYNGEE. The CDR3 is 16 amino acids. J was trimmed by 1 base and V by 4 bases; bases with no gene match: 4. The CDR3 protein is CASSQGLARNTGELFF. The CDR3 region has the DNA TGTGCCAGCAGCCAGGGACTAGCGAGGAACACCGGGGAGCTGTTTTTT.

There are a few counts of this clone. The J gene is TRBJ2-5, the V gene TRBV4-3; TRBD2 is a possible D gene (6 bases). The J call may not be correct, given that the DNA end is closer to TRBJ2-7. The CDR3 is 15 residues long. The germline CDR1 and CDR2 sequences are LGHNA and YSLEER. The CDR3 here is CASSQDSRGSDEQYF. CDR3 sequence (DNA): TGCGCCAGCAGCCAAGATAGCCGGGGGTCCGACGAGCAGTACTTC.

The CDR3 loop is CASSGWGQGLDNEQFF. As DNA, the CDR3 is TGTGCCAGCAGCGGGTGGGGACAGGGCCTAGACAATGAGCAGTTCTTC. The J gene is TRBJ2-1, the V gene TRBV7-2; TRBD1 agrees at 9 bases. Trimming took 5 bases from V and 5 from J; bases not matched to a gene: 10. The germline gives CDR1 SGHTA, CDR2 FQGNSA. This CDR3 spans 16 amino acids.

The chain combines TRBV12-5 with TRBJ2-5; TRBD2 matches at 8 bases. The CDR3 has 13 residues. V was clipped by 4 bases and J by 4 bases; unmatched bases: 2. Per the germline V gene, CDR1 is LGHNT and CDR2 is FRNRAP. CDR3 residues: CASGYSGVETQYF. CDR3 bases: TGTGCTAGTGGTTATAGCGGGGTAGAGACCCAGTACTTC.

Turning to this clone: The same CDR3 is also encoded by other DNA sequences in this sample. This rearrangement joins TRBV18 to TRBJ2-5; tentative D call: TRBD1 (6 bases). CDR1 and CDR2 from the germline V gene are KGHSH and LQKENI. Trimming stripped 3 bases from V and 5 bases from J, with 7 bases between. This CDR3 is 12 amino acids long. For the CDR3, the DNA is TGTGCCAGCTCACCTAGGGGGGAGACCCAGTACTTC. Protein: CASSPRGETQYF.

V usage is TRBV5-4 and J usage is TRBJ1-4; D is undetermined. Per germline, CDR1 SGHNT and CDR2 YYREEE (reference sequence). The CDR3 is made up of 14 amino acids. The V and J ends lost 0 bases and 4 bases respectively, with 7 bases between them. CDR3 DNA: TGTGCCAGCAGCTTGGGTGGGCTTAATGAAAAACTGTTTTTT. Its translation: CASSLGGLNEKLFF. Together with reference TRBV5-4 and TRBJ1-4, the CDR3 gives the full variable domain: ETGVTQSPTHLIKTRGQQVTLRCSSQSGHNTVSWYQQALGQGPQFIFQYYREEENGRGNFPPRFSGLQFPNYSSELNVNALELDDSALYLCASSLGGLNEKLFFGSGTQLSVL.

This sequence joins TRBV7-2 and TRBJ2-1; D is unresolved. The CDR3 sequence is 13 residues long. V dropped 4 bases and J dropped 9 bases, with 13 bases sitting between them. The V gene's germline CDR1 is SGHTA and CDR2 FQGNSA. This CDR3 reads CASSYDGRGEQFF. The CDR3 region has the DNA TGTGCCAGCAGCTACGATGGCCGCGGTGAGCAGTTCTTC.

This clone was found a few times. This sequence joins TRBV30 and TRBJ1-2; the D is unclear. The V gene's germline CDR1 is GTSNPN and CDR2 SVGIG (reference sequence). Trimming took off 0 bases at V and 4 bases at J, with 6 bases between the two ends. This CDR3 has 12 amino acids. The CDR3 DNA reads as TGTGCCTGGAGTGTACGGGGCTATGGCTACACCTTC. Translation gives CAWSVRGYGYTF.

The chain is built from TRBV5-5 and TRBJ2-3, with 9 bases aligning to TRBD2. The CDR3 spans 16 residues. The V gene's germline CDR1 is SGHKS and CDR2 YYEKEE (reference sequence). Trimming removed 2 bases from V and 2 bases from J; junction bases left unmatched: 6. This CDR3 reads CASSFNLAGFTDTQYF. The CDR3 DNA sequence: TGTGCCAGCAGCTTTAATCTAGCGGGGTTCACAGATACGCAGTATTTT.

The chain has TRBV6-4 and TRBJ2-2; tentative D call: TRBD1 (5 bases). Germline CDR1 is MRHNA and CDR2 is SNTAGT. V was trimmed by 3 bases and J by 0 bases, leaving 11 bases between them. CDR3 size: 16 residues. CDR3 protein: CASSEQGDTNTGELFF. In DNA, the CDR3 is TGTGCCAGCAGTGAACAAGGGGATACGAACACCGGGGAGCTGTTTTTT.

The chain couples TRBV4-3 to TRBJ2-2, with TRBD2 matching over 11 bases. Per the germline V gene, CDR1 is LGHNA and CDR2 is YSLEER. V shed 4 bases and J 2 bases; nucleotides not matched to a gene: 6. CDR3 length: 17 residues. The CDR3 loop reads CASSRGLAGLNTGELFF. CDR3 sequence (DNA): TGCGCCAGCAGCCGAGGACTAGCGGGCCTAAACACCGGGGAGCTGTTTTTT.

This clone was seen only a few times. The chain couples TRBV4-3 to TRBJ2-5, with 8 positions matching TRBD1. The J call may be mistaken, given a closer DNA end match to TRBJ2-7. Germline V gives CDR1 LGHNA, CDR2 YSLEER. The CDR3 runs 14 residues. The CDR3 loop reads CASSQDNRGYEQYF. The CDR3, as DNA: TGCGCCAGCAGCCAAGACAACAGGGGGTACGAGCAGTACTTC.

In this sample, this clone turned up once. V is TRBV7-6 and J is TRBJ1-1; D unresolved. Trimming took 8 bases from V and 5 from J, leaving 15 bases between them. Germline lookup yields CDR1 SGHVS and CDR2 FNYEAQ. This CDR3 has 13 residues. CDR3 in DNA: TGTGCCAGCGTACGTCGTCAACAGACTGAAGCTTTCTTT. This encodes CASVRRQQTEAFF.

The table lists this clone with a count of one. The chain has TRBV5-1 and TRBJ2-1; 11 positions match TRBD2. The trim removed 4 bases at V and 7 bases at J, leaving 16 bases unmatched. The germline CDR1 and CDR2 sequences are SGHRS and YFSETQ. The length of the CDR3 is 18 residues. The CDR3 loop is CASSPSTSGVISTNEQFF. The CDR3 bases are TGCGCCAGCAGCCCCTCGACTAGCGGGGTTATATCTACGAATGAGCAGTTCTTC.

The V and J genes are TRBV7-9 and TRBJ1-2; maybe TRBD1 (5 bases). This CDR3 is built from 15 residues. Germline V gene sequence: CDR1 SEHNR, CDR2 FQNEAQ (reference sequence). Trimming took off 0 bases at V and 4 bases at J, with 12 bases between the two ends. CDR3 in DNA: TGTGCCAGCAGCTTAGCCTCGGGGGGGACCTATGGCTACACCTTC. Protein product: CASSLASGGTYGYTF.

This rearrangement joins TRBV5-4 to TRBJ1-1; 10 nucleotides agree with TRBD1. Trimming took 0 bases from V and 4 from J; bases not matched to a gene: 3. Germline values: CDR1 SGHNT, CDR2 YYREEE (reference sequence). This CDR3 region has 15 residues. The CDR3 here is CASSLGRTGGTEAFF. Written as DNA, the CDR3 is TGTGCCAGCAGCTTGGGACGGACAGGGGGCACTGAAGCTTTCTTT.